This TCR beta chain was sequenced for a study of OX40 agonist ivuxolimab in advanced cancers. Study results and caveats: Partial responders receiving 0.1-3.0 mg/kg showed among the lowest clonal expansion. Circulating CD4+ and CD8+ T cells showed clonal expansion by week 6 at 0.1 to 3.0 mg/kg. The work left the antigen specificity of expanded peripheral T cells undetermined. More expanded clones were seen, on average, in CD8+ T cells than in CD4+.

Here immunoSEQ multiplex PCR was the method, and the copy in TCRdb shows in-frame clones only, minus some. Here the sample spans roughly 64,000 clones, approximately 84% being singletons. Regarding this clone: Its target is not known.

Germline values: CDR1 SGHNT, CDR2 YYREEE (reference sequence). This CDR3 is 15 amino acids long. With 3 bases removed from V and 0 bases from J, the gap between germline ends came to 9 bases. This receptor was identified in an adult with an advanced solid tumor such as melanoma, head and neck, liver or kidney cancer. The rearrangement uses TRBV5-4 and TRBJ1-4; D uncertain. Sequenced here: CD4+ or CD8+ T cells sorted from blood, sampled in a trial of the OX40 agonist ivuxolimab. CDR3 nucleotides: TGTGCCAGCAGCTCCTCGGGAGCAACTAATGAAAAACTGTTTTTT. It translates to CASSSSGATNEKLFF.